One sample yielded the 29 T cell receptor beta chains listed below, sequenced in a study of blood T cell repertoires in COVID-19. Sequenced by immunoSEQ multiplex PCR; TCRdb stores in-frame clones only, minus some. The table lists approximately 300,000 clones, around 90% of them singletons, with 2.6% in the top ten. Source material: PBMCs or T cells enriched from blood (not recorded which). These receptors came from a man in his sixties who had recovered from COVID-19.

This clone showed up just once. The chain is built from TRBV6-6 and TRBJ1-2; tentative D call: TRBD1 (5 bases). CDR1 is MNHNY, CDR2 SVGAGI, per germline (reference sequence). V was trimmed by 5 bases and J by 4 bases, leaving 26 bases between them. CDR3 length: 18 residues. CDR3 bases: TGTGCCAGCAGTCGACCTCGCCTGGGACTGAGGGATCCCTATGGCTACACCTTC. It yields the protein CASSRPRLGLRDPYGYTF.

The rearrangement joins TRBV5-4 to TRBJ2-7; a weak D match, TRBD2 (5 bases). Germline V gives CDR1 SGHNT, CDR2 YYREEE (reference sequence). Trimming removed 4 bases at V and 6 bases at J, with 14 bases between. CDR3 length: 13 amino acids. The CDR3 reads CASSPDRGSEQYF. CDR3 nucleotide sequence: TGTGCCAGCAGCCCGGATAGAGGGAGCGAGCAGTACTTC.

The V gene is TRBV2, the J gene TRBJ2-1; 9 positions match TRBD2. The CDR3 sequence is 16 residues long. V was clipped by 7 bases and J by 6 bases; unmatched bases: 13. Looked up from germline, CDR1 is SNHLY and CDR2 is FYNNEI. For the CDR3, the DNA is TGTGCCAGCATTCCTAATATGGCGGGAGGGTTCAATGAGCAGTTCTTC. It codes for CASIPNMAGGFNEQFF.

V gene TRBV18 combines with J gene TRBJ2-2, with D perhaps matching TRBD2 (6 bases). Germline CDR1 and CDR2: KGHSH and LQKENI. The CDR3 runs 17 residues. The ends were cut back, 1 base at V and 0 bases at J, with 12 bases in the middle. The CDR3 bases are TGTGCCAGCTCACCACGGTATAGCGGCCCGAACACCGGGGAGCTGTTTTTT. Protein sequence: CASSPRYSGPNTGELFF.

The V gene is TRBV2, the J gene TRBJ2-1; 12 bases are shared with TRBD2. The germline V gene has CDR1 SNHLY and CDR2 FYNNEI. V gave up 4 bases and J gave up 8 bases; unmatched junction bases: 6. CDR3 length equals 15 residues. CDR3 residues: CASSGRLAGVYEQFF. The CDR3 DNA reads TGTGCCAGCAGTGGCCGACTAGCGGGAGTTTATGAGCAGTTCTTC.

The genes are TRBV24-1 and TRBJ2-1; TRBD2 aligns across 7 bases. V was pared by 5 bases and J by 4 bases, with 10 bases of the junction left unmatched. From germline, CDR1 is KGHDR and CDR2 SFDVKD. This CDR3 has 16 residues. This chain's CDR3 is CATSGAAGTQYNEQFF. The CDR3, as DNA: TGTGCCACCAGTGGTGCAGCGGGGACCCAATACAATGAGCAGTTCTTC.

J is TRBJ1-3 and V is TRBV6-5; a possible D gene is TRBD1 (5 bases). Germline loops: CDR1 MNHEY, CDR2 SVGAGI. CDR3 length: 15 residues. Trimming left V 6 bases short and J 4 bases short, with 16 bases between. CDR3 bases: TGTGCCAGCAGCCCCCCGGGGGAGAGGGGAAACACCATATATTTT. This sequence encodes CASSPPGERGNTIYF.

V is TRBV19 and J is TRBJ2-7; 8 bases map to TRBD1. The CDR3 spans 14 residues. CDR1 is LNHDA and CDR2 is SQIVND in the germline V gene (reference sequence). V lost 7 bases and J lost 2; bases outside the gene matches: 7. CDR3 region: CASKPGQATYEQYF. CDR3 nucleotide sequence: TGTGCCAGTAAACCGGGACAGGCAACCTACGAGCAGTACTTC.

This sequence joins TRBV4-2 and TRBJ1-4; D unresolved. V lost 5 bases to trimming and J lost 0 bases, with 16 bases between them. This CDR3 contains 17 residues. CDR1 is LGHNA and CDR2 is YNFKEQ in the germline V gene. The CDR3 protein is CASSSDTTFPTNEKLFF. The CDR3 bases are TGTGCCAGCAGCTCTGACACGACCTTCCCAACTAATGAAAAACTGTTTTTT.

CDR3 residues: CASSRPWEESGNTIYF. DNA of the CDR3: TGCGCCAGCAGCCGGCCTTGGGAGGAGTCTGGAAACACCATATATTTT. The chain combines TRBV4-1 with TRBJ1-3; D uncertain. The V and J ends lost 4 bases and 1 base respectively, with 14 bases between them. The CDR3 is made up of 16 amino acids. Germline assignment: CDR1 MGHRA and CDR2 YSYEKL.

The chain has TRBV3-1 (or the pseudogene TRBV3-2) and TRBJ1-6; D remains ambiguous. This CDR3 has 16 residues. Trimming took 3 bases from V and 0 from J, leaving 9 bases between them. From germline, CDR1 is LGHDT and CDR2 YNNKEL (reference sequence). CDR3: CASSQGGSSYNSPLHF. The CDR3 DNA reads as TGTGCCAGCAGCCAGGGAGGGAGCTCCTATAATTCACCCCTCCACTTT.

The chain has TRBV5-4 and TRBJ1-2; no clear D gene. Germline assignment: CDR1 SGHNT and CDR2 YYREEE (reference sequence). Trimming pared 4 bases from V and 5 bases from J, leaving 12 bases between. The CDR3 is made up of 13 amino acids. Here the CDR3 reads CASSPDAGYGYTF. DNA of the CDR3: TGTGCCAGCAGCCCGGATGCGGGGTATGGCTACACCTTC.

The V call is TRBV27, the J call TRBJ1-2, with D tentatively TRBD1 (5 bases). The germline gives CDR1 MNHEY, CDR2 SMNVEV (reference sequence). This CDR3 has 15 residues. The V and J ends lost 7 bases and 8 bases respectively, with 23 bases between them. This CDR3 reads CASTPGLGGAGGYTF. The CDR3 region has the DNA TGTGCCAGCACCCCCGGTTTGGGTGGGGCGGGGGGCTACACCTTC.

The V gene is TRBV2, the J gene TRBJ2-5; 7 bases fit TRBD1. The V and J ends lost 9 bases and 5 bases, in that order; junction bases with no gene match: 18. In germline, CDR1 is SNHLY, CDR2 FYNNEI. This CDR3 is built from 16 residues. CDR3 sequence: CARQYLGQKTAETQYF. The CDR3 nucleotides are TGTGCCAGACAATACCTGGGACAGAAGACCGCTGAGACCCAGTACTTC.

This sequence joins TRBV27 and TRBJ2-1, with 10 positions matching TRBD1. J gave up 8 bases and V 6 bases, and 7 bases lay outside the gene matches. The CDR3 has 14 amino acids. CDR1 and CDR2 from the germline V gene are MNHEY and SMNVEV (reference sequence). The CDR3 region is CASRPGQGLDEQFF. Here the CDR3 DNA reads TGTGCCAGCAGGCCGGGACAGGGGTTGGATGAGCAGTTCTTC.

In the case of this clone: In the same sample, other DNA sequences code for this CDR3. This rearrangement joins TRBV5-1 to TRBJ2-7; 9 nucleotides agree with TRBD1. CDR1 and CDR2 (germline): SGHRS, YFSETQ. V lost 4 bases, J lost 4 bases, and 6 bases stayed unmatched. The CDR3 contains 14 residues. The CDR3 is CASSAGQGLYEQYF. CDR3 bases: TGCGCCAGCAGCGCGGGACAGGGTCTATACGAGCAGTACTTC.

The chain employs TRBV29-1 and TRBJ1-3; D is uncertain. The V gene's germline CDR1 is SQVTM and CDR2 ANQGSEA. The CDR3 runs to 16 residues. The V and J ends lost 0 bases and 9 bases respectively, with 21 bases between them. As DNA, the CDR3 is TGCAGCGTTGAAGATTTCGAACAGACGGGGAAAGGCACCATATATTTT. Translation gives CSVEDFEQTGKGTIYF.

There are a few counts of this clone. The chain combines TRBV7-6 with TRBJ2-2; possibly TRBD1 for D (6 bases). Looked up from germline, CDR1 is SGHVS and CDR2 is FNYEAQ. The CDR3 spans 15 residues. V was clipped by 0 bases and J by 11 bases, with 16 bases between them. CDR3 DNA: TGTGCCAGCAGCTTAGCGGGGGCGGACCAGACCGAGCTGTTTTTT. Encoded protein: CASSLAGADQTELFF.

CDR3 nucleotides: TGTGCCAGTAGTGCCCTAGCGGGGGGGGATACGCAGTATTTT. Encoded protein: CASSALAGGDTQYF. V and J are TRBV19 and TRBJ2-3; 12 positions match TRBD2. Germline V CDR1 and CDR2: LNHDA, SQIVND (reference sequence). The CDR3 totals 14 residues. V trimming: 5 bases; J trimming: 6 bases; junction bases outside the gene matches: 3.

The rearrangement links TRBV6-2 or TRBV6-3 to TRBJ1-2; D unclear. The CDR3 extends over 13 amino acids. The ends were cut back, 0 bases at V and 7 bases at J, with 9 bases in the middle. In germline, CDR1 is MNHEY, CDR2 SVGEGT. The CDR3 DNA is TGTGCCAGCAGTTACTCGGGTGCAGGTGGCTACACCTTC. Translation gives CASSYSGAGGYTF.

DNA for the CDR3: TGTGCCACCAGTGATTCAGCGGGAGGGCACACAGATACGCAGTATTTT. Its protein product is CATSDSAGGHTDTQYF. The rearrangement joins TRBV24-1 to TRBJ2-3, with 10 bases identical to TRBD2. The CDR3 covers 16 residues. From germline, CDR1 is KGHDR and CDR2 SFDVKD. Trimming removed 2 bases from V and 2 bases from J; junction bases left unmatched: 3.

The rearrangement uses TRBV9 and TRBJ2-3; D remains unclear. With 0 bases removed from V and 2 bases from J, the gap between germline ends came to 16 bases. Germline CDR1 is SGDLS and CDR2 is YYNGEE. The CDR3 is made up of 17 amino acids. CDR3: CASSVVPGLQNTDTQYF. The CDR3 DNA follows: TGTGCCAGCAGCGTAGTTCCTGGCTTGCAGAACACAGATACGCAGTATTTT. Combining the CDR3 with reference TRBV9 and TRBJ2-3 gives the whole variable domain DSGVTQTPKHLITATGQRVTLRCSPRSGDLSVYWYQQSLDQGLQFLIQYYNGEERAKGNILERFSAQQFPDLHSELNLSSLELGDSALYFCASSVVPGLQNTDTQYFGPGTRLTVL.

The table lists this clone with a count of one. This rearrangement joins TRBV4-3 to TRBJ2-7, with 7 bases that match TRBD2. Trimming at V came to 1 base and at J to 6 bases, leaving 12 bases not matched to a gene. The germline V gene encodes CDR1 LGHNA and CDR2 YSLEER. CDR3 size: 16 residues. CDR3 residues: CASSQGGLGGAGEQYF. For the CDR3, the DNA is TGCGCCAGCAGCCAAGGGGGTTTGGGAGGGGCTGGCGAGCAGTACTTC.

This rearrangement joins TRBV18 to TRBJ2-7, with a weak D call TRBD1 (6 bases). Trimming removed 6 bases at V and 4 bases at J, with 16 bases between. The CDR3 length is 14 residues. CDR1 and CDR2 (germline): KGHSH, LQKENI. The CDR3 spells CASSQSGGNYEQYF. The CDR3 bases are TGTGCCAGCTCCCAGTCTGGGGGCAATTACGAGCAGTACTTC.

The gene calls are TRBV12-3 or TRBV12-4 and TRBJ2-7; perhaps TRBD2 as D (5 bases). This CDR3 has 13 amino acids. V was clipped by 6 bases and J by 9 bases, with 18 bases between them. CDR3 region: CASSQGRGSGQYF. The CDR3, as DNA: TGTGCCAGCAGCCAAGGTCGGGGTTCGGGGCAGTACTTC.

J is TRBJ1-2 and V is TRBV6-1; D not resolved. V was trimmed by 3 bases and J by 4 bases, leaving 3 bases between them. The V gene's germline CDR1 is MNHNS and CDR2 SASEGT. The CDR3 is made up of 11 amino acids. CDR3 nucleotides: TGTGCCAGCAGTGACAGCTATGGCTACACCTTC. Its protein is CASSDSYGYTF.

The V gene is TRBV18, the J gene TRBJ2-7, with 7 bases identical to TRBD1. CDR3 length: 15 amino acids. Germline V gene sequence: CDR1 KGHSH, CDR2 LQKENI. With V trimmed by 3 bases and J by 3 bases, 8 bases remained unmatched. Here the CDR3 DNA reads TGTGCCAGCTCACCTAGACAGGGACCCTTCTACGAGCAGTACTTC. Protein sequence: CASSPRQGPFYEQYF.

The chain is built from TRBV5-1 and TRBJ2-1; 11 bases align to TRBD1. The germline V gene has CDR1 SGHRS and CDR2 YFSETQ. Trimming cost V 6 bases and J 3 bases; bases outside gene matches: 5. This CDR3 spans 15 amino acids. The CDR3 spells CASTSGTGGYNEQFF. CDR3 DNA: TGCGCCAGCACGTCCGGGACAGGGGGCTACAATGAGCAGTTCTTC.

The rearrangement joins TRBV27 to TRBJ1-2, with TRBD1 matching 9 bases. The germline V gene has CDR1 MNHEY and CDR2 SMNVEV (reference sequence). With V trimmed by 2 bases and J by 8 bases, 15 bases remained unmatched. The CDR3 consists of 17 residues. The CDR3 bases are TGTGCCAGCAGTTTAAGGGGGGACAGGGCCATAGCATTGGGCTACACCTTC. This sequence encodes CASSLRGDRAIALGYTF.